The rows below give T cell receptor beta chains drawn from one sample of a study of blood T cell repertoires in COVID-19. Data came from immunoSEQ multiplex PCR; TCRdb stores just in-frame clones and leaves some out. Among about 200,000 clones listed, 85% were seen once. Specimen: peripheral blood. The receptors come from a man aged 55 to 70 with COVID-19, enrolled during active disease. Each CDR3 is given with its conserved first and last residue. Each record gives: J gene, V gene, clone size, D gene, CDR3 DNA, CDR3 protein. D genes are given only for firm matches. The size field is filled for only some rows; it gives once, few, many or a size class.

TRBJ2-7 TRBV18 . TRBD1 TGTGCCAGCTCCCGACTTGGACAGGGCCACGAGCAGTACTTC CASSRLGQGHEQYF
TRBJ2-7 TRBV10-3 . . TGTGCCATCTCCGACGGAGGAAACGAGCAGTACTTC CAISDGGNEQYF
TRBJ1-2 TRBV7-9 . TRBD1 TGTGCCAGCAGCTTAGGGGTAGGGGGCGTCTATGGCTACACCTTC CASSLGVGGVYGYTF
TRBJ1-1 TRBV5-5 . . TGTGCCAGCAGCTTGGAAGCGGGGGTGGTTGAAGCTTTCTTT CASSLEAGVVEAFF
TRBJ2-7 TRBV28 . TRBD1 TGTGCCAGCTCCCAGGGGACAGGGGTGAACGAGCAGTACTTC CASSQGTGVNEQYF
TRBJ1-1 TRBV5-6 once . TGTGCCAGCAGCTTGGTAAATGAAGCTTTCTTT CASSLVNEAFF
TRBJ1-6 TRBV27 . TRBD1 TGTGCCAGCAAGCAGGGGGCCACTTATAATTCACCCCTCCACTTT CASKQGATYNSPLHF
TRBJ2-1 TRBV5-1 . . TGCGCCAGCAGCTTGGAGCGACAGGTGGGGGCCAATGAGCAGTTCTTC CASSLERQVGANEQFF
TRBJ1-4 TRBV6-5 . . TGTGCCAGCAGGGACACCGTCGAAGGTGAAAAACTGTTTTTT CASRDTVEGEKLFF
TRBJ1-4 TRBV19 . . TGTGCCAGTAGCCTCGAACTACCAAGGAAACTGTTTTTT CASSLELPRKLFF
TRBJ1-2 TRBV7-2 . . TGTGCCAGCAGCTTAGTATACGAGTCCGGGGGTGGCTACACCTTC CASSLVYESGGGYTF
TRBJ1-3 TRBV7-9 few . TGTGCCAGCAGCTTCGGGACAACCGGAAACACCATATATTTT CASSFGTTGNTIYF
TRBJ2-7 TRBV28 . . TGTGCCAGCAGTTTCGGCGGCGGGCCTTCCTACGAGCAGTACTTC CASSFGGGPSYEQYF
TRBJ1-2 TRBV18 few TRBD1 TGTGCCAGCTCACCTGACAGGGGGCGCAGGGAAACCTTC CASSPDRGRRETF
TRBJ1-5 TRBV19 once TRBD1 TGTGCCAGTAGGACCTATCTGAGGGGGCAAAGCAATCAGCCCCAGCATTTT CASRTYLRGQSNQPQHF
TRBJ1-2 TRBV7-8 . TRBD1 TGTGCCAGCAGCTCGGACAGGGGGCGACATGGCTACACCTTC CASSSDRGRHGYTF
TRBJ1-4 TRBV19 . TRBD1 TGTGCCAGTAGTCCCCGGACAGGGTCGTTGGCAACTAATGAAAAACTGTTTTTT CASSPRTGSLATNEKLFF
TRBJ2-7 TRBV28 once TRBD2 TGTGCCAGCAGAAACAGCGGGAGAGGGGCCTACGAGCAGTACTTC CASRNSGRGAYEQYF
TRBJ1-2 TRBV19 . . TGTGCCAGTAAGCTGGGGCAAGATCAGCTCTATGGCTACACCTTC CASKLGQDQLYGYTF
TRBJ1-6 TRBV5-4 once TRBD1 TGTGCCAGCAGCAGCCCGACAGGGGGGGATAATTCACCCCTCCACTTT CASSSPTGGDNSPLHF
TRBJ2-3 TRBV10-1 . . TGCGCCAGCAGTTTAGCGAGAACTAGCACAGATACGCAGTATTTT CASSLARTSTDTQYF
TRBJ1-4 TRBV4-2 . . TGTGCCAGCAGCCAAGAAGCGAGGGTAGAGGGTGAAAAACTGTTTTTT CASSQEARVEGEKLFF
TRBJ1-3 TRBV19 . . TGTGCCAGTAGTGAGACAGGCCCGAGCTCTGGAAACACCATATATTTT CASSETGPSSGNTIYF
TRBJ2-7 TRBV14 . TRBD1 TGTGCCAGCAGCTCGGCCGGGACAGGGACATACGAGCAGTACTTC CASSSAGTGTYEQYF
TRBJ1-1 TRBV7-2 . TRBD1 TGTGCCAGCAGCCTGCGACAGGGGGTCACTGAAGCTTTCTTT CASSLRQGVTEAFF
TRBJ1-2 TRBV20-1 . . TGCAGTGCTAGTAACCCCGTGATTGCCGAGGGTGGCTACACCTTC CSASNPVIAEGGYTF
TRBJ1-1 TRBV30 . . TGTGCCTGGGCGCGACAGCGCACTGAAGCTTTCTTT CAWARQRTEAFF